This section outlines one T cell receptor (beta chain) sequence together with its context. Its antigen remains unidentified. The lymph nodes were axillary draining lymph nodes from breast cancer patients. There are 18 residues in the CDR3. V gave up 3 bases and J gave up 5 bases; unmatched junction bases: 16. Germline V CDR1 and CDR2: SGDLS, YYNGEE. The data originate from a study of breast tumors, draining lymph nodes, adjacent tissues. Study-wide results and caveats: Most tumor T cells seemingly derive from lymph node, then expand in tumor.

One entry per CDR3 protein, called by TCRdb with MiXCR from the multiplex PCR reads. In the table there are 180,000 or so distinct CDR3 sequences, 31% of which are singletons. This clonotype was obtained from a female donor with breast cancer. Some clones in this sample may be carry-over from other donors' samples. The chain combines TRBV9 with TRBJ1-2, with 10 bases identical to TRBD1. Sequenced input: axillary lymph node tissue. The CDR3 spells CASSGSDRGPLGGYGYTF. DNA of the CDR3: TGTGCCAGCAGCGGATCTGACAGGGGGCCCCTTGGAGGATATGGCTACACCTTC.